These 13 T cell receptor beta chains were all obtained from the same sample, sequenced in a study of blood T cells in healthy people across ages (dated by TCRdb to 2014 to 2015). Libraries were constructed by 5' RACE. Sequenced using an Illumina HiSeq 2500. A second PCR of roughly 6 to 12 cycles was performed with a sample-barcoded 5' primer and a J-beta primer mix. In TCRdb, the public reads were trimmed at Q25 with fastp and aligned with MiXCR, with productive beta chains retained. Rows with a matching CDR3 protein are joined into one entry that keeps the most common DNA and genes. The sample table contains some 700,000 distinct CDR3 sequences; only one count was recorded for around a fifth of them. In total, the top ten clones hold roughly a fifth of the sample. Sequenced input: blood. These receptors originate from a man in his 70s in good health.

This clonotype was seen a handful of times. The V gene is TRBV7-6, the J gene TRBJ2-2; D not certain. The CDR3 is 14 residues long. In germline, CDR1 is SGHVS, CDR2 FNYEAQ. Trimming removed 1 base at V and 6 bases at J, with 9 bases between. CDR3 sequence reads: CASSLDPVPGELFF. CDR3 sequence (DNA): TGTGCCAGCAGCTTAGACCCGGTCCCCGGGGAGCTGTTTTTT.

V gene TRBV20-1 combines with J gene TRBJ2-3; 10 nucleotides line up with TRBD1. Trimming at V came to 6 bases and at J to 6 bases, leaving 9 bases not matched to a gene. From germline, CDR1 is DFQATT and CDR2 SNEGSKA (reference sequence). This CDR3 comprises 14 residues. As DNA, the CDR3 is TGCAGTGCCCACGACAGGGGGCGCGGCGATACGCAGTATTTT. Translated, it gives CSAHDRGRGDTQYF.

The chain joins TRBV5-1 to TRBJ2-7, with 9 positions matching TRBD1. Per the germline V gene, CDR1 is SGHRS and CDR2 is YFSETQ. V was clipped by 2 bases and J by 6 bases; unmatched bases: 9. The CDR3 is 15 amino acids. The CDR3 reads CASSFTGTGRLEQYF. The CDR3 DNA sequence: TGCGCCAGCAGCTTTACCGGGACAGGGAGGCTCGAGCAGTACTTC.

This clonotype was picked up a small number of times. This chain connects TRBV3-1 to TRBJ1-5; 10 nucleotides agree with TRBD1. The CDR3 covers 15 residues. With 0 bases clipped from V and 7 bases from J, the junction kept 3 bases outside the gene matches. Germline CDR1 is LGHDT and CDR2 is YNNKEL (reference sequence). The CDR3, as DNA: TGTGCCAGCAGCCAAGATGGGACAGGGGCCCAGCCCCAGCATTTT. Residues: CASSQDGTGAQPQHF.

As regards this clonotype: A junction boundary mismatches the germline segment, possibly from a read error. The V gene is TRBV5-4, the J gene TRBJ2-5, with 9 bases lining up with TRBD2. Germline V gives CDR1 SGHNT, CDR2 YYREEE (reference sequence). The CDR3 contains 16 residues. The CDR3: CANSSRASGVRETQYF. DNA of the CDR3: TGTGCCAACAGCTCTAGGGCTAGCGGGGTGCGGGAGACCCAGTACTTC. Drawing the rest from reference TRBV5-4 and TRBJ2-5, the complete variable domain is ETGVTQSPTHLIKTRGQQVTLRCSSQSGHNTVSWYQQALGQGPQFIFQYYREEENGRGNFPPRFSGLQFPNYSSELNVNALELDDSALYLCANSSRASGVRETQYFGPGTRLLVL.

The chain has TRBV7-9 and TRBJ1-1, with D tentatively TRBD1 (5 bases). This CDR3 spans 17 amino acids. The V end lost 5 bases, the J end lost 6 bases, and 25 bases lay between the germline ends. The germline V gene has CDR1 SEHNR and CDR2 FQNEAQ (reference sequence). CDR3 amino acids: CASSIEYRDRYHAEAFF. In DNA form, the CDR3 reads TGTGCCAGCAGCATAGAATATAGGGACCGGTATCATGCTGAAGCTTTCTTT.

This rearrangement joins TRBV5-1 to TRBJ1-1; the D gene is possibly TRBD1 (6 bases). The germline V and J ends were trimmed by 4 bases and 7 bases, with 20 bases remaining between them. This CDR3 is built from 15 residues. Germline loops: CDR1 SGHRS, CDR2 YFSETQ. The CDR3 DNA reads as TGCGCCAGCAGCAAGGGGGGCGGGGGCTTAGGTGAAGCTTTCTTT. This sequence encodes CASSKGGGGLGEAFF.

The chain uses TRBV20-1 and TRBJ1-2, with 8 bases lining up with TRBD1. Germline V gene data show CDR1 as DFQATT and CDR2 as SNEGSKA (reference sequence). V shed 6 bases, J shed 3 bases, and the junction held 9 bases outside the gene matches. This CDR3 region has 14 residues. The CDR3 DNA follows: TGCAGTGCAACGACTGGACAGGGTGACTATGGCTACACCTTC. Protein: CSATTGQGDYGYTF.

This clonotype was counted only a few times. This chain connects TRBV7-6 to TRBJ2-3, with 7 bases lining up with TRBD2. CDR1 is SGHVS, CDR2 FNYEAQ, per germline. V lost 5 bases to trimming and J lost 3 bases; unmatched junction nucleotides: 14. The CDR3 consists of 17 residues. The CDR3 coding sequence is TGTGCCAGCAGCACCCACGGGTTTGGGGGGGTTACAGATACGCAGTATTTT. This sequence encodes CASSTHGFGGVTDTQYF.

This clonotype was picked up a small number of times. CDR3 in DNA: TGCGCCAGCAGCTTGGGGACATCGGAGGCCTACGAGCAGTACTTC. Its translation is CASSLGTSEAYEQYF. The genes are TRBV5-1 and TRBJ2-7; possibly TRBD1 or TRBD2 for D (5 bases each). Trimming took off 0 bases at V and 2 bases at J, with 12 bases between the two ends. CDR1 SGHRS and CDR2 YFSETQ come from the germline V gene. The CDR3 totals 15 residues.

The chain employs TRBV14 and TRBJ1-2, with TRBD1 matching 7 bases. The V gene end was trimmed by 0 bases and the J gene end by 0 bases; junction bases not matched to a gene: 7. Looked up from germline, CDR1 is SGHDN and CDR2 is FVKESK. This CDR3 has 17 amino acids. The DNA of the CDR3 is TGTGCCAGCAGCCAAGACCCGGGCCAGGGGGCTAACTATGGCTACACCTTC. It specifies CASSQDPGQGANYGYTF.

This rearrangement joins TRBV5-1 to TRBJ1-4, with no clear D. V was trimmed by 8 bases and J by 0 bases, leaving 14 bases between them. Germline lookup yields CDR1 SGHRS and CDR2 YFSETQ. The CDR3 totals 15 residues. CDR3: CASARRSATNEKLFF. As DNA, the CDR3 is TGCGCCAGTGCCCGGAGGAGTGCAACTAATGAAAAACTGTTTTTT.

This clonotype was observed a handful of times. The chain combines TRBV7-8 with TRBJ2-1, with D perhaps TRBD2 (6 bases). Germline V lookup: CDR1 SGHVS, CDR2 FQNEAQ. The CDR3 is 15 amino acids. Trimming pared 5 bases from V and 4 bases from J, leaving 15 bases between. This CDR3 reads CASSLRDWAYNEQFF. The CDR3 DNA reads as TGTGCCAGCAGCCTACGGGACTGGGCGTACAATGAGCAGTTCTTC. The complete variable domain, with remaining parts taken from reference TRBV7-8 and TRBJ2-1, reads GAGVSQSPRYKVAKRGQDVALRCDPISGHVSLFWYQQALGQGPEFLTYFQNEAQLDKSGLPSDRFFAERPEGSVSTLKIQRTQQEDSAVYLCASSLRDWAYNEQFFGPGTRLTVL.